A selection of T cell receptor beta chains follows, all from one sample in a study of shared clonotypes between healthy human individuals. Here immunoSEQ multiplex PCR was the method, and the copy in TCRdb shows in-frame clones only, minus some. The sample records 1,400,000 or so clones, roughly 98.5% being singletons. The source material was naive CD4+ T cells sorted from blood. These receptors were obtained from a man aged 25 to 45 in good health. Both conserved end residues are part of each CDR3. The order of the fields is V gene, clone size, D gene, J gene, CDR3 protein, CDR3 DNA. D genes are given only for firm matches. Where a row states a size, it is once, few, many or the class of an expanded clone; other rows omit it.

v_gene: TRBV2; abundance: once; d_gene: .; j_gene: TRBJ2-1; CDR3aa: CASNRLYNEQFF; CDR3nt: TGTGCCAGCAACCGACTCTACAATGAGCAGTTCTTC
v_gene: TRBV27; abundance: once; d_gene: TRBD2; j_gene: TRBJ2-7; CDR3aa: CASSLFHREGTYEQYF; CDR3nt: TGTGCCAGCAGTTTATTCCATCGGGAGGGGACCTACGAGCAGTACTTC
v_gene: TRBV5-1; abundance: .; d_gene: .; j_gene: TRBJ2-3; CDR3aa: CASTSGGKGDTDTQYF; CDR3nt: TGCGCCAGTACCTCTGGGGGGAAAGGCGACACAGATACGCAGTATTTT
v_gene: TRBV10-1; abundance: .; d_gene: .; j_gene: TRBJ2-1; CDR3aa: CASSAGSPYNEQFF; CDR3nt: TGCGCCAGCAGTGCCGGGAGCCCGTACAATGAGCAGTTCTTC
v_gene: TRBV27; abundance: .; d_gene: .; j_gene: TRBJ1-4; CDR3aa: CASAQRNEKLFF; CDR3nt: TGTGCCAGCGCGCAGAGGAATGAAAAACTGTTTTTT
v_gene: TRBV6-5; abundance: .; d_gene: .; j_gene: TRBJ2-1; CDR3aa: CASSYSNNEQFF; CDR3nt: TGTGCCAGCAGTTACTCTAACAATGAGCAGTTCTTC
v_gene: TRBV18; abundance: .; d_gene: TRBD1; j_gene: TRBJ1-3; CDR3aa: CASSPLSGQGSGNTIYF; CDR3nt: TGTGCCAGCTCACCCCTTTCAGGACAGGGGTCCGGAAACACCATATATTTT
v_gene: TRBV7-6; abundance: .; d_gene: TRBD2; j_gene: TRBJ2-7; CDR3aa: CASSLEPRGTTSYYEQYF; CDR3nt: TGTGCCAGCAGCTTAGAACCCCGAGGGACTACTAGTTACTACGAGCAGTACTTC
v_gene: TRBV9; abundance: .; d_gene: .; j_gene: TRBJ2-7; CDR3aa: CASSPGTPSYEQYF; CDR3nt: TGTGCCAGCAGTCCCGGGACGCCTTCCTACGAGCAGTACTTC
v_gene: TRBV11-1; abundance: .; d_gene: TRBD2; j_gene: TRBJ2-7; CDR3aa: CASSFSLREGEQYF; CDR3nt: TGTGCCAGCAGCTTCTCTCTCAGGGAGGGCGAGCAGTACTTC
v_gene: TRBV7-9; abundance: .; d_gene: TRBD2; j_gene: TRBJ2-1; CDR3aa: CASSSPPRLAGGNYNEQFF; CDR3nt: TGTGCCAGCAGCTCCCCCCCAAGGCTAGCGGGAGGGAACTACAATGAGCAGTTCTTC
v_gene: TRBV28; abundance: .; d_gene: .; j_gene: TRBJ1-1; CDR3aa: CASSLDGGTEAFF; CDR3nt: TGTGCCAGCAGTTTAGACGGAGGCACTGAAGCTTTCTTT
v_gene: TRBV9; abundance: .; d_gene: TRBD2; j_gene: TRBJ2-5; CDR3aa: CASSVEAGGQETQYF; CDR3nt: TGTGCCAGCAGCGTAGAAGCGGGAGGTCAAGAGACCCAGTACTTC
v_gene: TRBV9; abundance: .; d_gene: .; j_gene: TRBJ1-1; CDR3aa: CASSVVAVPFRSEAFF; CDR3nt: TGTGCCAGCAGCGTAGTTGCAGTCCCTTTTAGATCTGAAGCTTTCTTT
v_gene: TRBV5-1; abundance: .; d_gene: TRBD1; j_gene: TRBJ1-3; CDR3aa: CASSLVQGAAGNTIYF; CDR3nt: TGCGCCAGCAGCTTGGTGCAGGGGGCAGCTGGAAACACCATATATTTT
v_gene: TRBV28; abundance: .; d_gene: .; j_gene: TRBJ1-5; CDR3aa: CASSLDNSNQPQHF; CDR3nt: TGTGCCAGCAGCCTGGACAATAGCAATCAGCCCCAGCATTTT
v_gene: TRBV6-6; abundance: .; d_gene: TRBD1; j_gene: TRBJ1-4; CDR3aa: CASTGQTEKLFF; CDR3nt: TGTGCCAGCACGGGACAGACTGAAAAACTGTTTTTT
v_gene: TRBV6-1; abundance: .; d_gene: .; j_gene: TRBJ2-7; CDR3aa: CASSEGYKYEQYF; CDR3nt: TGTGCCAGCAGTGAAGGTTACAAGTACGAGCAGTACTTC
v_gene: TRBV9; abundance: .; d_gene: .; j_gene: TRBJ2-5; CDR3aa: CASSVEVTRETQYF; CDR3nt: TGTGCCAGCAGCGTAGAAGTTACGCGGGAGACCCAGTACTTC
v_gene: TRBV10-3; abundance: .; d_gene: .; j_gene: TRBJ2-1; CDR3aa: CAISVTGGEVFF; CDR3nt: TGTGCCATCAGTGTTACAGGCGGAGAGGTGTTCTTC
v_gene: TRBV7-9; abundance: .; d_gene: .; j_gene: TRBJ2-5; CDR3aa: CASSSGETQYF; CDR3nt: TGTGCCAGCAGCTCGGGTGAGACCCAGTACTTC
v_gene: TRBV7-2; abundance: .; d_gene: TRBD2; j_gene: TRBJ2-1; CDR3aa: CASYSSSGSGGEQFF; CDR3nt: TGTGCCAGCTACTCTTCTAGCGGGAGTGGGGGTGAGCAGTTCTTC
v_gene: TRBV28; abundance: .; d_gene: TRBD2; j_gene: TRBJ2-1; CDR3aa: CASSSGTTNEQFF; CDR3nt: TGTGCCAGCAGTTCCGGGACTACCAATGAGCAGTTCTTC
v_gene: TRBV5-4; abundance: .; d_gene: .; j_gene: TRBJ2-7; CDR3aa: CASSLGQSYEQYF; CDR3nt: TGTGCCAGCAGCTTGGGACAATCCTACGAGCAGTACTTC
v_gene: TRBV5-1; abundance: .; d_gene: .; j_gene: TRBJ2-5; CDR3aa: CASTTNGFGETQYF; CDR3nt: TGCGCCAGCACCACCAACGGTTTCGGGGAGACCCAGTACTTC
v_gene: TRBV27; abundance: .; d_gene: .; j_gene: TRBJ1-5; CDR3aa: CASSPSPGETPQHF; CDR3nt: TGTGCCAGCAGCCCCTCACCGGGGGAAACGCCCCAGCATTTT
v_gene: TRBV7-8; abundance: .; d_gene: .; j_gene: TRBJ2-7; CDR3aa: CASSLTRSTYEQYF; CDR3nt: TGTGCCAGCAGCTTAACCAGATCAACCTACGAGCAGTACTTC
v_gene: TRBV9; abundance: .; d_gene: .; j_gene: TRBJ1-4; CDR3aa: CASSDLATNEKLFF; CDR3nt: TGTGCCAGCAGTGATCTTGCAACTAATGAAAAACTGTTTTTT
v_gene: TRBV7-3; abundance: .; d_gene: TRBD2; j_gene: TRBJ2-1; CDR3aa: CASSLRLASYNEQFF; CDR3nt: TGTGCCAGCAGCTTGCGACTAGCTTCCTACAATGAGCAGTTCTTC
v_gene: TRBV4-2; abundance: .; d_gene: .; j_gene: TRBJ2-1; CDR3aa: CASSQEITGIRVQFF; CDR3nt: TGTGCCAGCAGCCAAGAAATAACAGGGATTAGGGTGCAGTTCTTC
v_gene: TRBV5-4; abundance: .; d_gene: .; j_gene: TRBJ2-7; CDR3aa: CASSGGRETYEQYF; CDR3nt: TGTGCCAGCAGCGGAGGACGGGAAACCTACGAGCAGTACTTC
v_gene: TRBV29-1; abundance: .; d_gene: .; j_gene: TRBJ2-1; CDR3aa: CSVVRGASYNEQFF; CDR3nt: TGCAGCGTTGTTAGGGGGGCATCCTACAATGAGCAGTTCTTC
v_gene: TRBV27; abundance: .; d_gene: TRBD2; j_gene: TRBJ2-1; CDR3aa: CASRAGKGNEQFF; CDR3nt: TGTGCCAGCAGAGCGGGGAAGGGGAATGAGCAGTTCTTC
v_gene: TRBV15; abundance: .; d_gene: TRBD2; j_gene: TRBJ2-4; CDR3aa: CATSRVTGSGKGNIQYF; CDR3nt: TGTGCCACCAGCAGAGTCACCGGTAGCGGGAAGGGAAACATTCAGTACTTC
v_gene: TRBV5-5; abundance: .; d_gene: TRBD2; j_gene: TRBJ2-5; CDR3aa: CASSWGTSGETQYF; CDR3nt: TGTGCCAGCAGCTGGGGCACTAGCGGGGAGACCCAGTACTTC
v_gene: TRBV6-6; abundance: .; d_gene: TRBD1; j_gene: TRBJ1-3; CDR3aa: CASSRTGTGNTIYF; CDR3nt: TGTGCCAGCAGCCGGACAGGGACTGGAAACACCATATATTTT
v_gene: TRBV28; abundance: .; d_gene: .; j_gene: TRBJ2-7; CDR3aa: CASSFPVGYEQYF; CDR3nt: TGTGCCAGCAGTTTTCCGGTGGGGTACGAGCAGTACTTC
v_gene: TRBV6-5; abundance: .; d_gene: .; j_gene: TRBJ2-3; CDR3aa: CASSATTNTQYF; CDR3nt: TGTGCCAGCAGTGCGACTACCAATACGCAGTATTTT
v_gene: TRBV5-4; abundance: .; d_gene: TRBD1; j_gene: TRBJ2-3; CDR3aa: CASGRGTDTQYF; CDR3nt: TGTGCCAGCGGCAGGGGGACAGATACGCAGTATTTT
v_gene: TRBV21-1; abundance: .; d_gene: .; j_gene: TRBJ2-7; CDR3aa: CASSKGRLGGPSYEQYF; CDR3nt: TGTGCCAGCAGCAAAGGCCGGTTAGGAGGGCCCTCCTACGAGCAGTACTTC
v_gene: TRBV7-2; abundance: .; d_gene: .; j_gene: TRBJ2-1; CDR3aa: CASSLEPSYNEQFF; CDR3nt: TGTGCCAGCAGCTTAGAACCTTCCTACAATGAGCAGTTCTTC
v_gene: TRBV27; abundance: .; d_gene: TRBD2; j_gene: TRBJ2-7; CDR3aa: CASSRLAGPNYEQYF; CDR3nt: TGTGCCAGCAGTAGGCTAGCGGGACCCAACTACGAGCAGTACTTC
v_gene: TRBV29-1; abundance: .; d_gene: TRBD2; j_gene: TRBJ2-5; CDR3aa: CSVILAGGPWEETQYF; CDR3nt: TGCAGCGTCATACTAGCGGGAGGGCCATGGGAAGAGACCCAGTACTTC
v_gene: TRBV9; abundance: .; d_gene: .; j_gene: TRBJ2-7; CDR3aa: CASSVDLAPSYEQYF; CDR3nt: TGTGCCAGCAGCGTAGACCTAGCCCCCTCCTACGAGCAGTACTTC
v_gene: TRBV6-1; abundance: .; d_gene: .; j_gene: TRBJ2-3; CDR3aa: CASSGYNQVTDTQYF; CDR3nt: TGTGCCAGCAGTGGGTACAACCAAGTCACAGATACGCAGTATTTT
v_gene: TRBV5-5; abundance: .; d_gene: TRBD2; j_gene: TRBJ2-3; CDR3aa: CASSRGLAGVVDTQYF; CDR3nt: TGTGCCAGCAGCCGGGGGCTAGCGGGAGTGGTAGATACGCAGTATTTT
v_gene: TRBV29-1; abundance: .; d_gene: TRBD2; j_gene: TRBJ2-2; CDR3aa: CSVGTSGNTGELFF; CDR3nt: TGCAGCGTTGGGACTAGCGGGAACACCGGGGAGCTGTTTTTT
v_gene: TRBV12-5; abundance: .; d_gene: .; j_gene: TRBJ1-5; CDR3aa: CASGLVLDSQSNQPQHF; CDR3nt: TGTGCTAGTGGTTTGGTACTGGACAGCCAAAGCAATCAGCCCCAGCATTTT
v_gene: TRBV9; abundance: .; d_gene: TRBD1; j_gene: TRBJ2-5; CDR3aa: CASSGSTGVFQETQYF; CDR3nt: TGTGCCAGCAGCGGATCGACAGGGGTGTTCCAAGAGACCCAGTACTTC
v_gene: TRBV18; abundance: .; d_gene: .; j_gene: TRBJ2-7; CDR3aa: CASSPFGGPSYEQYF; CDR3nt: TGTGCCAGCTCACCATTCGGAGGCCCCTCCTACGAGCAGTACTTC
v_gene: TRBV4-1; abundance: .; d_gene: .; j_gene: TRBJ1-3; CDR3aa: CASSQAPATINGNTIYF; CDR3nt: TGCGCCAGCAGCCAAGCGCCAGCAACAATAAATGGAAACACCATATATTTT
v_gene: TRBV18; abundance: .; d_gene: .; j_gene: TRBJ1-1; CDR3aa: CASSPGRARNTEAFF; CDR3nt: TGTGCCAGCTCACCAGGGAGAGCTAGGAACACTGAAGCTTTCTTT
v_gene: TRBV7-9; abundance: .; d_gene: .; j_gene: TRBJ2-2; CDR3aa: CASQLVPGAYTGELFF; CDR3nt: TGTGCCAGCCAACTAGTCCCCGGGGCCTACACCGGGGAGCTGTTTTTT
v_gene: TRBV7-9; abundance: once; d_gene: .; j_gene: TRBJ2-7; CDR3aa: CASSLGQYYEQYF; CDR3nt: TGTGCCAGCAGCTTAGGCCAGTACTACGAGCAGTACTTC
v_gene: TRBV5-1; abundance: .; d_gene: TRBD2; j_gene: TRBJ2-1; CDR3aa: CASSWGLAGDNEQFF; CDR3nt: TGCGCCAGCAGCTGGGGACTAGCGGGGGACAATGAGCAGTTCTTC